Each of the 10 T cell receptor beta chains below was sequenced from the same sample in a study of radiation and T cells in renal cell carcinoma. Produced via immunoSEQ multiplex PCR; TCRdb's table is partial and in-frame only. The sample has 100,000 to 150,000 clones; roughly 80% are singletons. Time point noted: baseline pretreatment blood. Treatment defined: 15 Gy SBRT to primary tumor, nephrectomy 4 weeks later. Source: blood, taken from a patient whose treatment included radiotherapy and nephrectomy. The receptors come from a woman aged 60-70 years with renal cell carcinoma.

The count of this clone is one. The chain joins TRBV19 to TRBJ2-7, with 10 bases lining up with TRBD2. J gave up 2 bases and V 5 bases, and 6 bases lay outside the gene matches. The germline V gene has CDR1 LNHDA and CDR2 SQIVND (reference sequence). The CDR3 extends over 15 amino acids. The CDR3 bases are TGTGCCAGTAGTTTCACTAGCGGGGATACCTACGAGCAGTACTTC. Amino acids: CASSFTSGDTYEQYF.

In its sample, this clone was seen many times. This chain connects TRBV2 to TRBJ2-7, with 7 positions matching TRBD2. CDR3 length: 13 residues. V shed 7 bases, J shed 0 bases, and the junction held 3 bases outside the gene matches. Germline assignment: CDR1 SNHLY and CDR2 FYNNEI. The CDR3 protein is CASTLADSYEQYF. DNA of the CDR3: TGTGCCAGCACCCTAGCGGACTCCTACGAGCAGTACTTC.

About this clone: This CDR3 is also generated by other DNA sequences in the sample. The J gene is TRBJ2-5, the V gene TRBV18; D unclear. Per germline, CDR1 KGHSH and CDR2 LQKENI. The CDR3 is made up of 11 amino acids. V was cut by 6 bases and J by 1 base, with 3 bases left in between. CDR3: CASSPQETQYF. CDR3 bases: TGTGCCAGCTCTCCCCAAGAGACCCAGTACTTC.

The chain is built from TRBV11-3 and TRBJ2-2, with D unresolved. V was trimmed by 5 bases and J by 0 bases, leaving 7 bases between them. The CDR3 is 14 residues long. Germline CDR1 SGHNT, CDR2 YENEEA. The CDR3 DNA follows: TGTGCCAGCAGCAAAGCACCGAACACCGGGGAGCTGTTTTTT. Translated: CASSKAPNTGELFF.

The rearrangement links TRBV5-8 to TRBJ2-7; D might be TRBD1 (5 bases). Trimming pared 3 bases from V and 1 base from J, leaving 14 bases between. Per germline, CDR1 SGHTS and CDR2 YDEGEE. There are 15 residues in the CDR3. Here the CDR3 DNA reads TGTGCCAGCAGCTCCCGACAGATAGCTTCCTACGAGCAGTACTTC. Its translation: CASSSRQIASYEQYF.

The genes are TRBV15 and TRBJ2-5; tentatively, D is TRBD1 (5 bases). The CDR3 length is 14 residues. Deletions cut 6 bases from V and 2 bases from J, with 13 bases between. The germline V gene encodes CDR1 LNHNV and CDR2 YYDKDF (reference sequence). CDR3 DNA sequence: TGTGCCACCAGTGATTTTCAGGGACAAGAGACCCAGTACTTC. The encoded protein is CATSDFQGQETQYF.

CDR3 in DNA: TGTGCCAGCAGCGTAGGGGTGGCTTTCTTT. It is translated as CASSVGVAFF. The chain links TRBV9 to TRBJ1-1; D gene unclear. Trimming left V 0 bases short and J 11 bases short, with 5 bases between. Germline V gene sequence: CDR1 SGDLS, CDR2 YYNGEE. This CDR3 comprises 10 residues.

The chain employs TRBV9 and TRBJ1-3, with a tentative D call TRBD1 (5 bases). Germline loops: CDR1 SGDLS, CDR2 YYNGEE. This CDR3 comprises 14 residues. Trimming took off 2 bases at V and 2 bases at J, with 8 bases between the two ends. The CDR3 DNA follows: TGTGCCAGCAGCGTCCAGGGTGCTGGAAACACCATATATTTT. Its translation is CASSVQGAGNTIYF.

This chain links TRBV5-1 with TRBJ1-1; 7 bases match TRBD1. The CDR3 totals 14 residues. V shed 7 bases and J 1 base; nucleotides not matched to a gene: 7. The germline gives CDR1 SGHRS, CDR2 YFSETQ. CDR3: CASCPGTANTEAFF. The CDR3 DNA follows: TGCGCCAGCTGCCCCGGGACAGCGAACACTGAAGCTTTCTTT.

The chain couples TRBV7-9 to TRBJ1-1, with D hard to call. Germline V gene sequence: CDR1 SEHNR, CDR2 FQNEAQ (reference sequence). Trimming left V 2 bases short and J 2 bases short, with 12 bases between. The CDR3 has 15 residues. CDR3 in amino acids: CASSLTNSPNTEAFF. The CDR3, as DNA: TGTGCCAGCAGCTTAACCAACAGTCCTAACACTGAAGCTTTCTTT. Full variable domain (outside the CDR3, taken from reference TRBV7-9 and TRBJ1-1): DTGVSQNPRHKITKRGQNVTFRCDPISEHNRLYWYRQTLGQGPEFLTYFQNEAQLEKSRLLSDRFSAERPKGSFSTLEIQRTEQGDSAMYLCASSLTNSPNTEAFFGQGTRLTVV.